The 24 T cell receptor beta chains presented below share a single source sample, sequenced in a study of blood T cells in healthy people across ages. With a J-beta primer mix and a sample-barcoded 5' primer, a second PCR ran about 7 to 12 cycles. Each CDR3 protein is one row after TCRdb ran MiXCR on the 5' RACE reads. The sample has roughly 1.6 million distinct CDR3 sequences; about 32% are singletons. Sequencing was carried out using blood. The receptors come from a woman aged 30 to 39 in good health.

CDR3 nucleotides: TGTGCCACCGGGACCCCCCCGTTCTTC. Its translation is CATGTPPFF. The chain couples TRBV27 to TRBJ2-1; D tentatively fits TRBD1 or TRBD2 (5 bases each). The length of the CDR3 is 9 residues. Germline assignment: CDR1 MNHEY and CDR2 SMNVEV (reference sequence). Trimming removed 10 bases from V and 15 bases from J, with 13 bases in between.

V is TRBV20-1 and J is TRBJ2-7; D not certain. Trimming removed 5 bases from V and 3 bases from J, with 14 bases in between. The germline CDR1 and CDR2 sequences are DFQATT and SNEGSKA (reference sequence). The CDR3 is 13 amino acids. In DNA, the CDR3 is TGCAGTGCTCTTAGGACCACATACTACGAGCAGTACTTC. It codes for CSALRTTYYEQYF.

The chain joins TRBV6-1 to TRBJ1-1, with D maybe TRBD1 (6 bases). V dropped 6 bases and J dropped 5 bases, with 13 bases sitting between them. Germline CDR1 and CDR2: MNHNS and SASEGT. The CDR3 spans 13 residues. The CDR3 bases are TGTGCCAGCAGAATTTCAGGGGTTACTGAAGCTTTCTTT. Amino acid sequence: CASRISGVTEAFF.

J is TRBJ2-1 and V is TRBV3-1, with 10 bases that match TRBD2. Germline assignment: CDR1 LGHDT and CDR2 YNNKEL (reference sequence). The CDR3 extends over 17 amino acids. V gave up 4 bases and J gave up 7 bases; unmatched junction bases: 13. CDR3 DNA sequence: TGTGCCAGCAGCCCTTTCCCCCCTAGCGGGGGACTTAATGAGCAGTTCTTC. This encodes CASSPFPPSGGLNEQFF.

V gene TRBV4-1 combines with J gene TRBJ1-6; D remains ambiguous. Per germline, CDR1 MGHRA and CDR2 YSYEKL. The CDR3 loop spans 20 amino acids. Trimming pared 1 base from V and 0 bases from J, leaving 19 bases between. CDR3 residues: CASSQGKPGGWSSYNSPLHF. DNA for the CDR3: TGCGCCAGCAGCCAAGGGAAGCCGGGCGGATGGAGCTCCTATAATTCACCCCTCCACTTT.

The chain combines TRBV20-1 with TRBJ2-3; D is ambiguous. CDR1 is DFQATT, CDR2 SNEGSKA, per germline (reference sequence). V dropped 7 bases and J dropped 2 bases, with 16 bases sitting between them. This CDR3 comprises 14 residues. The CDR3 region has the DNA TGCAGTGTAGACTCCTTTCTGGACACAGATACGCAGTATTTT. As protein: CSVDSFLDTDTQYF.

As DNA, the CDR3 is TGTGCCACCAGCAGTTTTGGACAGGGTCGCGAGCAGTACTTC. This sequence encodes CATSSFGQGREQYF. The genes are TRBV15 and TRBJ2-7, with TRBD1 matching 8 bases. CDR1 is LNHNV and CDR2 is YYDKDF in the germline V gene (reference sequence). The CDR3 is 14 amino acids. V was pared by 3 bases and J by 6 bases, with 7 bases of the junction left unmatched. Full variable domain (rest looked up from reference TRBV15 and TRBJ2-7): DAMVIQNPRYQVTQFGKPVTLSCSQTLNHNVMYWYQQKSSQAPKLLFHYYDKDFNNEADTPDNFQSRRPNTSFCFLDIRSPGLGDTAMYLCATSSFGQGREQYFGPGTRLTVT.

This clonotype showed up just a few times. The genes are TRBV10-3 and TRBJ2-5; 11 nucleotides line up with TRBD2. The V segment lost 5 bases and the J segment 5 bases; nucleotides outside the gene matches: 4. In germline, CDR1 is ENHRY, CDR2 SYGVKD. The CDR3 runs to 14 residues. CDR3 sequence (DNA): TGTGCCATCAGTCGTAGCGGGAGGGGGGAGACCCAGTACTTC. It is translated as CAISRSGRGETQYF.

The chain carries TRBV5-1 and TRBJ2-2; 9 bases are shared with TRBD1. This CDR3 is built from 18 residues. Germline values: CDR1 SGHRS, CDR2 YFSETQ. Germline trimming cut 4 bases from V and 3 bases from J; bases unmatched to any gene: 13. The CDR3 DNA sequence: TGCGCCAGCAGCCCGGGACAGGGTTATCCATGGGACACCGGGGAGCTGTTTTTT. Protein: CASSPGQGYPWDTGELFF.

The chain uses TRBV25-1 and TRBJ1-1, with 8 bases matching TRBD1. The J segment lost 11 bases and the V segment lost 5 bases, leaving 4 bases of the junction unmatched. This CDR3 region has 11 residues. Germline CDR1 MGHDK, CDR2 SYGVNS. CDR3 sequence: CASSSGTGAFF. The CDR3 nucleotides are TGTGCCAGCAGTTCGGGGACAGGTGCTTTCTTT.

With respect to this clonotype: At one end, the junction sequence differs from germline, possibly due to a read error. The chain has TRBV25-1 and TRBJ2-4; unclear D gene. The CDR3 is 14 amino acids. Germline values: CDR1 MGHDK, CDR2 SYGVNS. The CDR3 DNA follows: TGTGCCAGCAGGGAATCCGGGTCCGGCACCATTCAGTACTTC. Its protein is CASRESGSGTIQYF.

This chain links TRBV7-6 with TRBJ1-4; tentative D call: TRBD1 (6 bases). V lost 2 bases and J lost 2, with 9 bases in between. The CDR3 runs 15 residues. Germline V CDR1 and CDR2: SGHVS, FNYEAQ. The CDR3 region is CASSLPTGTNEKLFF. In DNA, the CDR3 is TGTGCCAGCAGCTTACCCACAGGGACTAATGAAAAACTGTTTTTT.

This chain links TRBV6-5 with TRBJ2-1; the match to TRBD2 covers 8 bases. With the DNA end fitting TRBJ2-7 better, the J assignment may be wrong. The germline CDR1 and CDR2 sequences are MNHEY and SVGAGI. This CDR3 comprises 13 residues. For the CDR3, the DNA is TGTGCCAGCAAGCGGGGGCCTAACAATGAGCAGTACTTC. It specifies CASKRGPNNEQYF.

The V gene is TRBV5-6, the J gene TRBJ1-1; TRBD1 matches at 7 bases. V shed 4 bases and J 3 bases; nucleotides not matched to a gene: 6. The germline V gene has CDR1 SGHDT and CDR2 YYEEEE. This CDR3 spans 14 amino acids. Here the CDR3 DNA reads TGTGCCAGCAGCCCGGACAGGTGGGACACTGAAGCTTTCTTT. Translating it yields CASSPDRWDTEAFF. Using reference TRBV5-6 and TRBJ1-1 for the parts outside the CDR3, the full variable domain is DAGVTQSPTHLIKTRGQQVTLRCSPKSGHDTVSWYQQALGQGPQFIFQYYEEEERQRGNFPDRFSGHQFPNYSSELNVNALLLGDSALYLCASSPDRWDTEAFFGQGTRLTVV.

This clonotype was seen just once. This chain joins TRBV6-2 or TRBV6-3 and TRBJ2-1, with 11 nucleotides matching TRBD2. The CDR3 contains 15 residues. After removal of 7 bases from V and 4 bases from J, the junction contained 6 bases not matched to a gene. CDR1 is MNHEY and CDR2 is SVGEGT in the germline V gene. CDR3 nucleotide sequence: TGTGCCAGCAAAAAACTAGCGGGAGTGTACAATGAGCAGTTCTTC. Residues: CASKKLAGVYNEQFF.

CDR3 DNA sequence: TGTGCCAGCAGCCGAATTCAGGGGGCGGACACCGGGGAGCTGTTTTTT. Translating gives CASSRIQGADTGELFF. The chain joins TRBV4-2 to TRBJ2-2; 8 nucleotides agree with TRBD1. From germline, CDR1 is LGHNA and CDR2 YNFKEQ. V dropped 4 bases and J dropped 3; count of bases not matched to a gene: 7. CDR3 length: 16 residues.

This clonotype was picked up many times. The V gene is TRBV27, the J gene TRBJ2-7, with TRBD1 matching over 7 bases. The germline CDR1 and CDR2 sequences are MNHEY and SMNVEV (reference sequence). The ends lost 2 bases at V and 1 base at J; junction bases unmatched: 2. This CDR3 has 14 residues. This CDR3 reads CASSLARGSYEQYF. In DNA, the CDR3 is TGTGCCAGCAGTTTAGCCAGGGGGTCCTACGAGCAGTACTTC.

The chain links TRBV5-1 to TRBJ2-3; TRBD2 agrees at 12 bases. Germline CDR1 and CDR2: SGHRS and YFSETQ. The trim removed 4 bases at V and 8 bases at J, leaving 11 bases unmatched. CDR3 size: 16 residues. This CDR3 reads CASSPPGLAGTSTQYF. The CDR3 nucleotides are TGCGCCAGCAGCCCACCAGGACTAGCGGGGACGAGTACGCAGTATTTT. The full variable domain, rest sourced from reference TRBV5-1 and TRBJ2-3, is KAGVTQTPRYLIKTRGQQVTLSCSPISGHRSVSWYQQTPGQGLQFLFEYFSETQRNKGNFPGRFSGRQFSNSRSEMNVSTLELGDSALYLCASSPPGLAGTSTQYFGPGTRLTVL.

Only a few counts were recorded for this clonotype. The chain carries TRBV4-1 and TRBJ2-7, with D uncertain. The V gene's germline CDR1 is MGHRA and CDR2 YSYEKL. CDR3 length equals 16 residues. V lost 0 bases, J lost 4 bases, and 16 bases lay in between. The CDR3 bases are TGCGCCAGCAGCCAAGATATCGGAACAGCTATTTACGAGCAGTACTTC. This sequence encodes CASSQDIGTAIYEQYF.

This rearrangement joins TRBV4-1 to TRBJ2-1; a possible D gene is TRBD2 (5 bases). The V gene lost 5 bases and the J gene lost 5 bases, with 16 bases spanning the gap. The CDR3 covers 15 residues. Looked up from germline, CDR1 is MGHRA and CDR2 is YSYEKL. The CDR3 region has the DNA TGCGCCAGCAGCAATGGACGGGGTACGAACAATGAGCAGTTCTTC. It specifies CASSNGRGTNNEQFF.

Worth noting for this clonotype: A much larger clone lies a single base off, so this may be a read error. This sequence joins TRBV6-5 and TRBJ1-5; D unresolved. In germline, CDR1 is MNHEY, CDR2 SVGAGI. This CDR3 comprises 13 residues. Trimming took 5 bases from V and 6 from J, leaving 11 bases between them. The CDR3 reads CASSPTFCQPQHF. The CDR3 DNA reads TGTGCCAGCAGTCCCACCTTCTGTCAGCCCCAGCATTTT.

This clonotype was seen repeatedly, ten times or more. The chain links TRBV9 to TRBJ2-3; no firm D call. The CDR3 is 12 residues long. Trimming cost V 0 bases and J 5 bases, with 4 bases left between them. The germline CDR1 and CDR2 sequences are SGDLS and YYNGEE. The CDR3: CASSVDGDTQYF. CDR3 in DNA: TGTGCCAGCAGCGTAGATGGAGATACGCAGTATTTT.

Many counts were recorded for this clonotype. The chain employs TRBV4-1 and TRBJ2-5, with 16 bases identical to TRBD2. CDR3 size: 19 residues. Germline V gives CDR1 MGHRA, CDR2 YSYEKL. V lost 1 base and J lost 5; bases outside the gene matches: 10. The DNA for the CDR3 is TGCGCCAGCAGCCAAGTTAATATGGGACTAGCGGGGGGGCGGGAGACCCAGTACTTC. This encodes CASSQVNMGLAGGRETQYF.

The chain is built from TRBV27 and TRBJ2-3, with 9 bases fitting TRBD2. This CDR3 region has 17 residues. Germline assignment: CDR1 MNHEY and CDR2 SMNVEV (reference sequence). V shed 3 bases and J 2 bases; nucleotides not matched to a gene: 9. Here the CDR3 DNA reads TGTGCCAGCAGTTTTGATCGAGCGGGAGGTCACACAGATACGCAGTATTTT. Translation: CASSFDRAGGHTDTQYF.